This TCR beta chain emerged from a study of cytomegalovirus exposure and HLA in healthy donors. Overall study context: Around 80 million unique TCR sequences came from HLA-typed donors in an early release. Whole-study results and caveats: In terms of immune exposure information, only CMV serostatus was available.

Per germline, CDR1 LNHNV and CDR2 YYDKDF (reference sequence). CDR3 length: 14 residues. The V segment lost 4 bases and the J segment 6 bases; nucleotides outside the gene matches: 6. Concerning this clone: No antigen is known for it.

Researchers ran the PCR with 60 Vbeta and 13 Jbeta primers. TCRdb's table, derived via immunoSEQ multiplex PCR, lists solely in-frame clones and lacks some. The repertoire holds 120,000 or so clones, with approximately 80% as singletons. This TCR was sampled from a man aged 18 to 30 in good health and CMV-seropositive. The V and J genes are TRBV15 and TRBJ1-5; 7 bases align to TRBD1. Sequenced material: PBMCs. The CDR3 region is CATSITGAGQPQHF. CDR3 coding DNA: TGTGCCACCAGCATAACAGGGGCAGGTCAGCCCCAGCATTTT.